This TCR beta chain comes out of a study of neurological immune-mediated disorders. General study results and limits: Expansion of TCR clones was greatest in HTLV-1-associated myelopathy and smallest in multiple sclerosis, where it fell below that of healthy controls. None of the CDR3 amino acid sequences in expanded clones turned up in more than one subject, which points to private repertoires in all groups.

Time point defined: longitudinal time-point 1 (baseline). The cDNA came from 5'RACE with 10-nucleotide random UMIs. Sequencing of 15-18 subjects in each run yielded over 160 million TCR-beta sequences. TCRdb re-analysed the 5' RACE reads in MiXCR, keeping a single row per CDR3 protein. The sample has approximately 49,000 distinct CDR3 sequences; more than 8% are singletons. CDR3 length: 13 amino acids. This clonotype appeared once. The antigen is unknown. A read error may account for a junction end that differs from germline. The clonotype originates from a woman aged 35 to 49 in good health. Sequencing used PBMCs. The chain is built from TRBV12-3 or TRBV12-4 and TRBJ2-7; D may be TRBD1 (6 bases). The CDR3 sequence: CASISRGTYEQYF. The CDR3 bases are TGTGCCAGCATATCAAGGGGGACCTACGAGCAGTATTTC.